Each of the 24 T cell receptor beta chains below was sequenced from the same sample in a study of cytomegalovirus exposure and HLA in healthy donors. 60 Vbeta and 13 Jbeta primers were used in PCR. TCRdb keeps only in-frame clones here, not all; method: immunoSEQ multiplex PCR. The table records about 140,000 clones, approximately 82% of them present only once. The specimen sequenced was PBMCs. The receptors were gathered from a man aged 18 to 35 in good health and CMV-seropositive.

This clone was seen just once. V and J are TRBV28 and TRBJ2-1, with 9 bases fitting TRBD1. Germline CDR1 and CDR2: MDHEN and SYDVKM. The CDR3 is made up of 13 amino acids. Germline trimming cut 8 bases from V and 4 bases from J; bases unmatched to any gene: 3. The CDR3 DNA sequence: TGTGCCAGCCAGGACAGGGGTTACAATGAGCAGTTCTTC. This codes for CASQDRGYNEQFF.

The count of this clone is one. V usage is TRBV9 and J usage is TRBJ2-1; a possible D gene is TRBD2 (6 bases). Trimming took 2 bases from V and 7 from J, leaving 19 bases between them. CDR3 length equals 16 residues. Germline V gene sequence: CDR1 SGDLS, CDR2 YYNGEE. The CDR3 is CASSVGPGLASNEQFF. The CDR3 DNA reads TGTGCCAGCAGCGTGGGACCGGGCCTAGCGTCTAATGAGCAGTTCTTC.

CDR3 sequence: CASSARTQAPEQYF. The CDR3 coding sequence is TGTGCCAGCAGCGCCCGGACTCAAGCCCCCGAGCAGTACTTC. The chain joins TRBV9 to TRBJ2-5, with D possibly TRBD2 on 5 matching bases. The end of the DNA fits TRBJ2-7 better, so the J call may be wrong. Germline assignment: CDR1 SGDLS and CDR2 YYNGEE. The CDR3 runs to 14 residues.

The J gene is TRBJ2-3, the V gene TRBV19; D is undetermined. CDR3 length: 15 amino acids. The V and J ends lost 10 bases and 0 bases respectively, with 17 bases between them. CDR1 and CDR2 (germline): LNHDA, SQIVND (reference sequence). This chain's CDR3 is CATTFGATSTDTQYF. CDR3 nucleotides: TGTGCCACCACCTTCGGTGCGACTAGCACAGATACGCAGTATTTT.

CDR3 protein: CASSPSGEGNEQFF. CDR3 nucleotides: TGTGCCAGCAGCCCCTCGGGGGAGGGCAATGAGCAGTTCTTC. The J gene is TRBJ2-1, the V gene TRBV9, with TRBD2 matching 7 bases. The CDR3 is 14 amino acids. Trimming cost V 4 bases and J 6 bases; bases outside gene matches: 7. CDR1 and CDR2 from the germline V gene are SGDLS and YYNGEE.

The chain uses TRBV7-3 and TRBJ1-2, with D unresolved. Trimming took off 4 bases at V and 1 base at J, with 7 bases between the two ends. Germline V gives CDR1 SGHTA, CDR2 FQGTGA. This CDR3 spans 13 amino acids. In nucleotides, the CDR3 is TGTGCCAGCAGCTCCAGTCTTAACTATGGCTACACCTTC. This codes for CASSSSLNYGYTF.

The rearrangement uses TRBV27 and TRBJ2-2, with 12 nucleotides matching TRBD2. V was pared by 6 bases and J by 2 bases, with 4 bases of the junction left unmatched. In germline, CDR1 is MNHEY, CDR2 SMNVEV (reference sequence). The CDR3 consists of 16 residues. The CDR3 sequence is CASRSTSGGNTGELFF. CDR3 sequence (DNA): TGTGCCAGCAGGTCGACTAGCGGGGGCAACACCGGGGAGCTGTTTTTT.

With respect to this clone: This same CDR3 is encoded by further DNA sequences in the sample. The chain links TRBV7-9 to TRBJ1-1; possibly TRBD1 for D (5 bases). The germline gives CDR1 SEHNR, CDR2 FQNEAQ (reference sequence). CDR3 length equals 12 residues. Trimming left V 3 bases short and J 6 bases short, with 8 bases between. This CDR3 is CASSLGGAEAFF. The CDR3 nucleotides read TGTGCCAGCAGCTTGGGGGGAGCTGAAGCTTTCTTT.

This chain connects TRBV5-1 to TRBJ2-1; 9 nucleotides match TRBD1. The CDR3 sequence is 15 residues long. V shed 4 bases and J 4 bases; nucleotides not matched to a gene: 6. Germline V lookup: CDR1 SGHRS, CDR2 YFSETQ. CDR3 DNA: TGCGCCAGCAGCGGGGGACAGGGTTATTACAATGAGCAGTTCTTC. Translated: CASSGGQGYYNEQFF.

The rearrangement links TRBV7-8 to TRBJ2-4; 7 nucleotides match TRBD2. The length of the CDR3 is 18 residues. V dropped 5 bases and J dropped 3; count of bases not matched to a gene: 16. Germline lookup yields CDR1 SGHVS and CDR2 FQNEAQ. This CDR3 is CASSHLLSGELSKNIQYF. In nucleotides, the CDR3 is TGTGCCAGCAGCCACCTTTTAAGCGGGGAGCTTAGCAAAAACATTCAGTACTTC.

The CDR3 DNA is TGCGCCAGCAGCCAACAAGCGGAACAAGAGACCCAGTACTTC. Amino acids: CASSQQAEQETQYF. The chain couples TRBV4-1 to TRBJ2-5; TRBD2 is a possible D gene (5 bases). CDR3 length: 14 residues. V dropped 2 bases and J dropped 2 bases, with 9 bases sitting between them. CDR1 and CDR2 (germline): MGHRA, YSYEKL.

This chain joins TRBV19 and TRBJ1-2, with a tentative D call TRBD1 (5 bases). Trimming stripped 4 bases from V and 7 bases from J, with 19 bases between. CDR1 is LNHDA, CDR2 SQIVND, per germline (reference sequence). This CDR3 region has 15 residues. The CDR3 reads CASSRQTAKGFGYTF. The CDR3 bases are TGTGCCAGTAGTAGACAGACAGCGAAAGGATTTGGCTACACCTTC.

V is TRBV19 and J is TRBJ2-1; TRBD2 aligns across 9 bases. This CDR3 spans 14 amino acids. J gave up 10 bases and V 7 bases, and 11 bases lay outside the gene matches. Germline lookup yields CDR1 LNHDA and CDR2 SQIVND (reference sequence). The CDR3 loop reads CASKSASGKREQFF. DNA of the CDR3: TGTGCCAGTAAATCGGCTAGCGGGAAGAGGGAGCAGTTCTTC.

The chain joins TRBV5-1 to TRBJ2-7; 7 nucleotides align to TRBD2. This CDR3 is built from 15 residues. CDR1 SGHRS and CDR2 YFSETQ come from the germline V gene. J lost 3 bases, V lost 5 bases, and 11 bases had no gene match. In DNA, the CDR3 is TGCGCCAGCAGGGACGGGAGGCGGGGATTCTACGAGCAGTACTTC. Its translation is CASRDGRRGFYEQYF.

The J gene is TRBJ1-3, the V gene TRBV18, with TRBD1 matching over 9 bases. This CDR3 has 15 amino acids. The trim removed 4 bases at V and 1 base at J, leaving 2 bases unmatched. Germline V gene sequence: CDR1 KGHSH, CDR2 LQKENI. The CDR3 nucleotides read TGTGCCAGCTCACGGGACAGGGAGTCTGGAAACACCATATATTTT. This gives the protein CASSRDRESGNTIYF.

The rearrangement links TRBV29-1 to TRBJ1-3; D might be TRBD1 (5 bases). The germline gives CDR1 SQVTM, CDR2 ANQGSEA. The CDR3 is 14 amino acids. Trimming removed 0 bases from V and 1 base from J, with 7 bases in between. CDR3 nucleotides: TGCAGCGTTGAAGATGGGGCGTCTGGAAACACCATATATTTT. Amino acid sequence: CSVEDGASGNTIYF.

This clone occurred once. V usage is TRBV5-4 and J usage is TRBJ2-7, with TRBD1 identical over 10 bases. V trimming: 4 bases; J trimming: 2 bases; junction bases outside the gene matches: 6. This CDR3 region has 15 residues. Germline values: CDR1 SGHNT, CDR2 YYREEE (reference sequence). The CDR3 nucleotides read TGTGCCAGCAGCGAATGGGACAGGGGAACCTACGAGCAGTACTTC. Translating it yields CASSEWDRGTYEQYF.

The J gene is TRBJ2-1, the V gene TRBV19, with TRBD2 identical over 8 bases. Germline CDR1 LNHDA, CDR2 SQIVND (reference sequence). This CDR3 is built from 14 residues. V shed 5 bases, J shed 4 bases, and the junction held 4 bases outside the gene matches. In DNA, the CDR3 is TGTGCCAGTAGTGGCGGGAGGAATTACAATGAGCAGTTCTTC. Amino acid sequence: CASSGGRNYNEQFF. The full variable domain, its missing parts supplied by reference TRBV19 and TRBJ2-1, is DGGITQSPKYLFRKEGQNVTLSCEQNLNHDAMYWYRQDPGQGLRLIYYSQIVNDFQKGDIAEGYSVSREKKESFPLTVTSAQKNPTAFYLCASSGGRNYNEQFFGPGTRLTVL.

This clone was picked up a small number of times. The gene calls are TRBV7-9 and TRBJ1-1; D not resolved. This CDR3 contains 13 residues. V was cut by 4 bases and J by 0 bases, with 6 bases left in between. Germline V gene data show CDR1 as SEHNR and CDR2 as FQNEAQ (reference sequence). CDR3 region: CASSSPVNTEAFF. The CDR3 DNA reads TGTGCCAGCAGCTCCCCAGTGAACACTGAAGCTTTCTTT.

The chain joins TRBV5-1 to TRBJ1-4; D perhaps matches TRBD1 (5 bases). The CDR3 has 13 residues. V was clipped by 0 bases and J by 7 bases, with 7 bases between them. CDR1 is SGHRS and CDR2 is YFSETQ in the germline V gene. CDR3 protein: CASSLAGGEKLFF. DNA of the CDR3: TGCGCCAGCAGCTTGGCGGGGGGTGAAAAACTGTTTTTT.

The genes are TRBV15 and TRBJ1-2, with 8 bases that match TRBD1. V shed 3 bases and J 0 bases; nucleotides not matched to a gene: 0. Germline CDR1 reads LNHNV; CDR2 reads YYDKDF (reference sequence). The CDR3 sequence is 14 residues long. DNA for the CDR3: TGTGCCACCAGCAGCAGGGGGCCTAACTATGGCTACACCTTC. Translation gives CATSSRGPNYGYTF.

This rearrangement joins TRBV27 to TRBJ2-3; D gene ambiguous. Germline assignment: CDR1 MNHEY and CDR2 SMNVEV (reference sequence). V lost 3 bases and J lost 2, with 9 bases in between. This CDR3 has 14 amino acids. The CDR3 region has the DNA TGTGCCAGCAGTTTGGGCCAGGCCACAGATACGCAGTATTTT. Protein product: CASSLGQATDTQYF.

The CDR3 sequence is CASSLGLAGPYGELFF. The CDR3 coding sequence is TGCGCCAGCAGCTTGGGGCTAGCGGGTCCCTACGGGGAGCTGTTTTTT. V is TRBV5-1 and J is TRBJ2-2; TRBD2 aligns across 8 bases. CDR3 length: 16 amino acids. With V trimmed by 0 bases and J by 7 bases, 8 bases remained unmatched. Germline V gene data show CDR1 as SGHRS and CDR2 as YFSETQ.

The rearrangement joins TRBV6-5 to TRBJ1-1; 10 bases match TRBD1. J lost 4 bases, V lost 2 bases, and 4 bases had no gene match. In germline, CDR1 is MNHEY, CDR2 SVGAGI. This CDR3 contains 15 residues. The CDR3 is CASSYRTGGGTEAFF. The CDR3 DNA sequence: TGTGCCAGCAGTTACAGGACAGGGGGAGGCACTGAAGCTTTCTTT.